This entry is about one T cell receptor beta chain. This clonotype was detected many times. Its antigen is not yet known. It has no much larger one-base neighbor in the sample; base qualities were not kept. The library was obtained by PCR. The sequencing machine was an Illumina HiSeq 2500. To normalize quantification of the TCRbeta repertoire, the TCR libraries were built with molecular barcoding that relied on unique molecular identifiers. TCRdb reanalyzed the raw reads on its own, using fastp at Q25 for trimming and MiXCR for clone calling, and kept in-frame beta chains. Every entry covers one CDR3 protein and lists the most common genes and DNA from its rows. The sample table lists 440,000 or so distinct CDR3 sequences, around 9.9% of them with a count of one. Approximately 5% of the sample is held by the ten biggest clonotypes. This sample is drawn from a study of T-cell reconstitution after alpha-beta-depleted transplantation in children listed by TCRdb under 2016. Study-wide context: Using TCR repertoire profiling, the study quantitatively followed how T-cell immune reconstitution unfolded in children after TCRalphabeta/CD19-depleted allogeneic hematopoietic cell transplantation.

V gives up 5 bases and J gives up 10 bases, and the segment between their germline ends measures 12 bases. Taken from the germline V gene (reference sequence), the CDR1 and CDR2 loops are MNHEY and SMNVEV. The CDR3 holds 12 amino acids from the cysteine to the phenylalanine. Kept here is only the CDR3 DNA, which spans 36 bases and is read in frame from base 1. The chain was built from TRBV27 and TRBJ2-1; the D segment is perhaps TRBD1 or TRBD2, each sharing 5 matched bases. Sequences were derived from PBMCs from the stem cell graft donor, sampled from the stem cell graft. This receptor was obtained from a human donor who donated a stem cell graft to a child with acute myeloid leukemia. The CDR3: CASSPAGTEQFF. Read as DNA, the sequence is TGTGCCAGCAGTCCAGCCGGGACGGAGCAGTTCTTC.